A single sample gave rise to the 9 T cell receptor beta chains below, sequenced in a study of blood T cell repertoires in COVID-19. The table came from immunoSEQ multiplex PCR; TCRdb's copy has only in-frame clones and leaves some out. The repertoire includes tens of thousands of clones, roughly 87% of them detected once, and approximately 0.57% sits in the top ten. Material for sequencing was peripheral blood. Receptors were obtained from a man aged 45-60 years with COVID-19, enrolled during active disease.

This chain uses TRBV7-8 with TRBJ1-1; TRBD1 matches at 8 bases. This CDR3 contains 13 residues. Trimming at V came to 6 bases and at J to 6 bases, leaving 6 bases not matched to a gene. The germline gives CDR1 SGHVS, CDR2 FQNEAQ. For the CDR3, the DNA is TGTGCCAGCAGTAAGGACAGGGTACCTGAAGCTTTCTTT. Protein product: CASSKDRVPEAFF.

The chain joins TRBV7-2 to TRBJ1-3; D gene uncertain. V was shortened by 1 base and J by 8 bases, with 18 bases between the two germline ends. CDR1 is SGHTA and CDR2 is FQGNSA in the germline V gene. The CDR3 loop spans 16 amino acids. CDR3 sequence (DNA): TGTGCCAGCAGCTTAGTTGCATCCACCGAGGTGGACACCATATATTTT. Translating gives CASSLVASTEVDTIYF.

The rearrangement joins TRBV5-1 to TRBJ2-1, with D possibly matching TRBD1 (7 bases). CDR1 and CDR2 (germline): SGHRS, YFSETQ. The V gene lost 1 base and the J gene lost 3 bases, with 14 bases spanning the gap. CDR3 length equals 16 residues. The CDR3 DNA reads TGCGCCAGCAGCTTGAGGCGCCAGGGGGGCTACAATGAGCAGTTCTTC. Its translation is CASSLRRQGGYNEQFF.

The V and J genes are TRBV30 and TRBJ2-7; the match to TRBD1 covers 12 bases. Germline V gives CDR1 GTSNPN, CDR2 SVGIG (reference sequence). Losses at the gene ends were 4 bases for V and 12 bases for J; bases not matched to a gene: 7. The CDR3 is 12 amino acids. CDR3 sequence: CAWTLRDRGPYF. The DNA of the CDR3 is TGTGCCTGGACCCTACGGGACAGGGGGCCGTACTTC.

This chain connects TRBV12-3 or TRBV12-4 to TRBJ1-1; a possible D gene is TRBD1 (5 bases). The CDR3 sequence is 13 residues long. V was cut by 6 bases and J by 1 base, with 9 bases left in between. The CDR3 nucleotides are TGTGCCAGCAGACCCCAGGGGAACACTGAAGCTTTCTTT. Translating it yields CASRPQGNTEAFF.

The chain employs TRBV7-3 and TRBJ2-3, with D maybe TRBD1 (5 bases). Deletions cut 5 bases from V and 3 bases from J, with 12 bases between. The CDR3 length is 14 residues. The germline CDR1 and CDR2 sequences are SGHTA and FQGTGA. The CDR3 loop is CASSPHRGTDTQYF. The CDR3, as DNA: TGTGCCAGCAGCCCCCATAGGGGAACAGATACGCAGTATTTT. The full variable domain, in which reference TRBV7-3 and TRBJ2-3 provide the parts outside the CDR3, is GAGVSQTPSNKVTEKGKYVELRCDPISGHTALYWYRQSLGQGPEFLIYFQGTGAADDSGLPNDRFFAVRPEGSVSTLKIQRTERGDSAVYLCASSPHRGTDTQYFGPGTRLTVL.

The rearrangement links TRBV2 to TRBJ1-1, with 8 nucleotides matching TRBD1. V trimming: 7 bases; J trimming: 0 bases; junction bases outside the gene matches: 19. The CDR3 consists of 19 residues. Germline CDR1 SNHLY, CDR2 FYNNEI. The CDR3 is CASIPGDVWTGNMNTEAFF. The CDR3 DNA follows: TGTGCCAGCATCCCAGGGGATGTGTGGACAGGGAACATGAACACTGAAGCTTTCTTT.

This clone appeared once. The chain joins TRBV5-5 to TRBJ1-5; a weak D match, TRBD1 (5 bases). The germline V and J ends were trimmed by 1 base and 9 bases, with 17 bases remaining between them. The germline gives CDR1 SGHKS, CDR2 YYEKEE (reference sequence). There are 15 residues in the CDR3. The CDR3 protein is CASSLSGGANRPQHF. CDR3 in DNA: TGTGCCAGCAGCTTGTCTGGTGGGGCCAACCGGCCCCAGCATTTT.

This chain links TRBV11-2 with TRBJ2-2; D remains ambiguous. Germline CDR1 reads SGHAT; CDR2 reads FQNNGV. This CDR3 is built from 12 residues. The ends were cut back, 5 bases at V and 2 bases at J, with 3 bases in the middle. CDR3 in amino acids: CASSTNTGELFF. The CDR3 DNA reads TGTGCCAGCAGCACAAACACCGGGGAGCTGTTTTTT.